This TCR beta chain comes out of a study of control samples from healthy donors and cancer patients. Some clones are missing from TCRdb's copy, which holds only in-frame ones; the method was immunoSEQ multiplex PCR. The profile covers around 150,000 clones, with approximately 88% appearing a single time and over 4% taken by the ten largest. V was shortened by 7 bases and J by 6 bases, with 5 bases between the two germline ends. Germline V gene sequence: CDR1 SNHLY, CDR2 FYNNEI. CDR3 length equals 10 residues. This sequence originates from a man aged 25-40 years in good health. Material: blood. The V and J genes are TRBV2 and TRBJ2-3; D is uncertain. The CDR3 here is CASNLDTQYF. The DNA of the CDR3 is TGTGCCAGCAATCTCGATACGCAGTATTTT. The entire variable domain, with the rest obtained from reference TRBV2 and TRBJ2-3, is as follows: EPEVTQTPSHQVTQMGQEVILRCVPISNHLYFYWYRQILGQKVEFLVSFYNNEISEKSEIFDDQFSVERPDGSNFTLKIRSTKLEDSAMYFCASNLDTQYFGPGTRLTVL.